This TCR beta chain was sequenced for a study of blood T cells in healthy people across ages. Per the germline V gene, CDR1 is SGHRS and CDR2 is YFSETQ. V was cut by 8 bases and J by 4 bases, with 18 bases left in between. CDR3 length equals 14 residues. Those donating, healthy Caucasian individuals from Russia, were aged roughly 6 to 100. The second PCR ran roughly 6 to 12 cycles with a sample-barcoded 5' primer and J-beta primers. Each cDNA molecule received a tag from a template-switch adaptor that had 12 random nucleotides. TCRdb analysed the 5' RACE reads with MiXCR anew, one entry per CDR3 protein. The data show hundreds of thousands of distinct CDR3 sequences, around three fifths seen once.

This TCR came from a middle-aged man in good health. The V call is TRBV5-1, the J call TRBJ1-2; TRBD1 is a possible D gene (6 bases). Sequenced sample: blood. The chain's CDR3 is CASGGLDIGYGYTF. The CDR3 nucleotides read TGCGCCAGTGGGGGGCTCGACATCGGCTATGGCTACACCTTC.